One TCR beta chain is described in this entry. The clone's antigen remains unknown. No base-level quality is on record; no much larger clone is a single base apart. This sample was taken from a study of blood T cells in healthy people across ages (dated by TCRdb to 2013 to 2016). With respect to the entire study: In model experiments, roughly one uniquely barcoded TCR beta cDNA molecule per two T cells was captured by template switching. To track age-related changes in TCR beta repertoire diversity, the study relied on deep sequencing normalized with unique cDNA molecular identifiers. The donors were divided into four age groups: young (average around 17 years), middle-aged (approximately 39), aged (approximately 59) and long-lived (roughly 82). Donors of different ages were randomly distributed across sequencing lanes to avoid experimental bias. Two additional independent replicas of 1 million unique cDNA reads from the same blood draw were analyzed for two donors (one aged 18 to 30 and one aged 80 or older).

The library was obtained by 5' RACE. Sequencing instrument: Illumina HiSeq 2500. A second PCR of about 6 to 12 cycles was performed with a sample-barcoded 5' primer and a J-beta primer mix. A template-switch 5' adaptor carrying 12 random nucleotides introduced a unique molecular identifier onto each TCR beta cDNA molecule. Each sample yielded at least 3 million CDR3-containing paired-end reads. First-strand cDNA synthesis was performed from all RNA using the Mint cDNA synthesis kit, with priming by a TRBC-specific oligonucleotide. Following uracil-DNA glycosylase treatment, a first 18-cycle PCR with universal primers M1SS and BC2_uni_R was performed on all cDNA. In the original analysis: Normalization of each sample was performed by random selection of 1 million high-quality reads, each carrying a distinct molecular identifier. Instead of being binned into consensus sequences, reads with shared molecular identifiers were discarded. CDR3 identification, clonotype clustering and error correction used MiTCR with a Q25 quality threshold and the strictest error-elimination algorithm. Lower-bound total TCR beta diversity was estimated with a nonparametric unseen species model using Euler transformation. The raw public data were reprocessed by TCRdb itself: fastp quality trimming at Q25, MiXCR clonotype calling, in-frame beta chains only. Rows with a matching CDR3 protein are joined into one entry that keeps the most common DNA and genes. The V and J calls and clone size come from TCRdb's table, not from the authors' own analysis. Counted in this sample were approximately 1.5 million distinct CDR3 sequences; 35% to 45% of them appeared once. The ten top clones hold just over 4% of the sample.

Systemically healthy Caucasian individuals from Russia, some 38 in total and aged roughly 6 to 95 years, were included as donors. Each donor gave ten milliliters of peripheral blood, drawn into EDTA-treated Vacutainer tubes. Ficoll-Paque density-gradient centrifugation was used to isolate PBMCs, with at least 6 million per sample. Trizol reagent was used to extract total RNA from the PBMCs, yielding at least 6 micrograms per sample. Naive CD45RAhigh/CD27high T cell percentages were measured by flow cytometry on a PBMC aliquot from every donor. Overall study results and their limits: Because donor CMV infection status was unknown, age-related changes in expanded clonotypes were potentially confounded. As age increased, observed TCR beta diversity per million T cells dropped in a roughly linear way, and a significant reduction was already evident by age 40. Compared with the aged group, the long-lived group had more naive CD4+ T cells, fewer expanded clones and increased TCR diversity, suggesting age selection. There was a strong correlation between observed TCR beta diversity and the percentage of naive T cells measured by flow cytometry. Estimates of total diversity from one million sequenced T cells were regarded as lower bounds and underestimates. Since profiling was done on bulk unsorted PBMCs, naive and antigen-experienced compartments could not be conclusively compared.

The CDR3, cysteine through phenylalanine, is 18 amino acids long. Only CDR3 DNA remains: 54 bases, in frame from the first base. The germline V gene specifies LGHNA as CDR1 and YSLEER as CDR2. Trimming removed 0 bases from V and 6 bases from J, leaving 24 bases between the germline ends. Sequenced input: blood. This TCR was sampled from a woman between 18 and 30 years old in good health. The sequence is built from TRBV4-3 and TRBJ2-7; the D segment could be TRBD2, given 6 matching bases. The CDR3 reads CASSQDPAASVEGGEQYF. The nucleotide sequence reads as follows: TGCGCCAGCAGCCAAGATCCTGCGGCCTCCGTAGAGGGAGGCGAGCAGTACTTC.